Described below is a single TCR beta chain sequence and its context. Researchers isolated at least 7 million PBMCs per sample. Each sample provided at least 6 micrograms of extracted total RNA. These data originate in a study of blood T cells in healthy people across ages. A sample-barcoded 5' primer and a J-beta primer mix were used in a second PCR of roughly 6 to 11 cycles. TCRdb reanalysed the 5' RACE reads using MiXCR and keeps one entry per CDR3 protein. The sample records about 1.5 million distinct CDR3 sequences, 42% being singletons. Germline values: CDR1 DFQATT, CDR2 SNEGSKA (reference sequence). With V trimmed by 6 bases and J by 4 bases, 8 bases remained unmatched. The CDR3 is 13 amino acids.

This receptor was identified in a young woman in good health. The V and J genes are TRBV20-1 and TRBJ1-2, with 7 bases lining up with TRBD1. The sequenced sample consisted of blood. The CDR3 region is CSALTGAGYGYTF. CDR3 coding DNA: TGCAGTGCCCTCACAGGGGCGGGCTATGGCTACACCTTC.